Detailed here is one TCR beta chain. The record originates from a study of control samples from healthy donors and cancer patients. Some clones are missing from TCRdb's copy, which holds only in-frame ones; the method was immunoSEQ multiplex PCR. The data show more than 95,000 clones, with over 75% seen just once and roughly 2% held by the top ten. Germline V gene data show CDR1 as KGHDR and CDR2 as SFDVKD. The CDR3 has 12 residues. Trimming took off 3 bases at V and 7 bases at J, with 6 bases between the two ends. The J gene is TRBJ2-1, the V gene TRBV24-1, with D possibly TRBD1 on 6 matching bases. The source material was blood. The TCR was taken from a man younger than 35 in good health. CDR3 loop: CATSDQGNEQFF. The CDR3 DNA sequence: TGTGCCACCAGTGATCAGGGGAATGAGCAGTTCTTC.